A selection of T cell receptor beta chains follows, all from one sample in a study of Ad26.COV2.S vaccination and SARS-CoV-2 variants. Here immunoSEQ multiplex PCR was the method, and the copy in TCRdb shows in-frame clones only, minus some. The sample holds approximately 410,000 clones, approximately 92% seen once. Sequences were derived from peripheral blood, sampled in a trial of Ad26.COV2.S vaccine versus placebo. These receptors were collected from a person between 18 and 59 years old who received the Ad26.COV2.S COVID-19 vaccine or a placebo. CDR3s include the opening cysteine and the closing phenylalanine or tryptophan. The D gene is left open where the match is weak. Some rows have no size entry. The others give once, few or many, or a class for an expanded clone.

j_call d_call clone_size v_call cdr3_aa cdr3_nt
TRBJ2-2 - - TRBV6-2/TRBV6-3 CASSLVATGELFF TGTGCCAGCAGTTTAGTGGCCACCGGGGAGCTGTTTTTT
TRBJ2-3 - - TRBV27 CASSFRLTDTQYF TGTGCCAGCAGTTTTCGGTTGACAGATACGCAGTATTTT
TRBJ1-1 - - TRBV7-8 CASSLGTYLNTEAFF TGTGCCAGCAGCTTAGGAACGTACCTGAACACTGAAGCTTTCTTT
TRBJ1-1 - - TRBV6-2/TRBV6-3 CASSYQLQGVTFF TGTGCCAGCAGTTACCAATTACAGGGTGTAACTTTCTTT
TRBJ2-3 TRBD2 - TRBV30 CAWSVLPSGGAGFPDTQYF TGTGCCTGGAGTGTTCTTCCTAGCGGGGGGGCCGGGTTCCCAGATACGCAGTATTTT
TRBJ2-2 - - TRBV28 CASRAWAGELFF TGTGCCAGCAGGGCCTGGGCCGGGGAGCTGTTTTTT
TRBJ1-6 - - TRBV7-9 CASSLEGVRSPLHF TGTGCCAGCAGCTTAGAGGGGGTCCGCTCACCCCTCCACTTT
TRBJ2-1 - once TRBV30 CAWSVGRGLYNEQFF TGTGCCTGGAGTGTAGGCAGGGGCCTATACAATGAGCAGTTCTTC
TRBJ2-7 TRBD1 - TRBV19 CASSPDRGEQYF TGTGCCAGTAGTCCGGACAGGGGCGAGCAGTACTTC
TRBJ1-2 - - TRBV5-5 CASSPDLNYGYTF TGTGCCAGCAGCCCTGACCTAAACTATGGCTACACCTTC
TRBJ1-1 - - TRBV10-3 CAIRRENEAFF TGTGCCATCAGGAGGGAAAATGAAGCTTTCTTT
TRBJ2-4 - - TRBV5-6 CASSRPGELAKNIQYF TGTGCCAGCAGCCGTCCCGGGGAGTTAGCCAAAAACATTCAGTACTTC
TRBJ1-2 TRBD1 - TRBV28 CASLRQGHGYTF TGTGCCAGTTTACGACAGGGTCATGGCTACACCTTC
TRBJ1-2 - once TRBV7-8 CASSLGSGTVRGGYTF TGTGCCAGCAGCTTAGGCTCTGGGACCGTAAGGGGCGGCTACACCTTC
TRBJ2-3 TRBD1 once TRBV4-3 CASSQGVGQGFTDTQYF TGCGCCAGCAGCCAAGGCGTCGGACAGGGCTTCACAGATACGCAGTATTTT
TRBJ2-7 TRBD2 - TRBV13 CASSSGGRGTTYEQYF TGTGCCAGCAGCTCCGGAGGGAGGGGAACGACCTACGAGCAGTACTTC
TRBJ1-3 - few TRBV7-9 CASSPSDSYSGNTIYF TGTGCCAGCAGCCCGTCAGACAGCTACTCTGGAAACACCATATATTTT
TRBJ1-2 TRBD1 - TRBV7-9 CASSLDRGYGYTF TGTGCCAGCAGCTTGGACAGGGGGTATGGCTACACCTTC
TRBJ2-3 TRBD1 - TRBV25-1 CASRLGQAGTDTQYF TGTGCCAGCAGACTCGGACAGGCCGGCACAGATACGCAGTATTTT
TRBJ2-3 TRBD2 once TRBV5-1 CASSLSSGGDTQYF TGCGCCAGCAGCTTGAGTAGCGGGGGGGATACGCAGTATTTT
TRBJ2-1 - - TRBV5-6 CASSRPGHQTDNEQFF TGTGCCAGCAGCCGACCGGGACACCAAACGGACAATGAGCAGTTCTTC
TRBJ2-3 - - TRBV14 CASSPSWGQGTDTQYF TGTGCCAGCAGCCCCTCGTGGGGTCAGGGCACAGATACGCAGTATTTT
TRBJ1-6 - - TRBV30 CAWSPRYNSPLHF TGTGCCTGGAGTCCACGGTATAATTCACCCCTCCACTTT
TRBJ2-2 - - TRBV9 CASSGTGINTGELFF TGTGCCAGCAGCGGTACAGGGATTAACACCGGGGAGCTGTTTTTT
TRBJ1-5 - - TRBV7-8 CASSPIQGPSNQPQHF TGTGCCAGCAGCCCGATACAGGGCCCGAGCAATCAGCCCCAGCATTTT
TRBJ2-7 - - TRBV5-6 CASSLGTIYEQYF TGTGCCAGCAGCTTGGGGACAATATACGAGCAGTACTTC
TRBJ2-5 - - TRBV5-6 CASSLRGKETQYF TGTGCCAGCAGCTTGCGGGGAAAAGAGACCCAGTACTTC
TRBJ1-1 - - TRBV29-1 CSVVKVGHGTEAFF TGCAGCGTTGTAAAAGTAGGGCACGGCACTGAAGCTTTCTTT
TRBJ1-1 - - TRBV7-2 CASSFMKVNTEAFF TGTGCCAGCAGCTTCATGAAGGTTAACACTGAAGCTTTCTTT
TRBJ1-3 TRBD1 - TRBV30 CAWETGGGNTIYF TGTGCCTGGGAGACAGGGGGTGGAAACACCATATATTTT